This T cell receptor (beta chain) was observed in a study of blood T cell repertoires in COVID-19. As for the study in general: From T cells, B-cell-depleted T cells, or PBMCs came the material, which was cDNA or gDNA.

Authors' methods: Reference gene primer amplification yielded estimated nucleated cell counts. Some clones are missing from TCRdb's copy, which holds only in-frame ones; the method was immunoSEQ multiplex PCR. V and J calls plus clone size are reproduced from that table; the DNA served to infer D and trimming. The sample carries over 150,000 clones, roughly nine tenths recorded once. CDR1 is MGHRA and CDR2 is YSYEKL in the germline V gene. V lost 4 bases and J lost 2, with 11 bases in between. The CDR3 consists of 14 residues. This clone showed up just once. The chain joins TRBV4-1 to TRBJ2-5; D is possibly TRBD2 (5 bases). This TCR derives from a man aged 25-40 years with acute or convalescent COVID-19. Sequenced: peripheral blood. The CDR3 region has the DNA TGCGCCAGCAGCCTTCATACTAGACAAGAGACCCAGTACTTC. Encoded protein: CASSLHTRQETQYF.